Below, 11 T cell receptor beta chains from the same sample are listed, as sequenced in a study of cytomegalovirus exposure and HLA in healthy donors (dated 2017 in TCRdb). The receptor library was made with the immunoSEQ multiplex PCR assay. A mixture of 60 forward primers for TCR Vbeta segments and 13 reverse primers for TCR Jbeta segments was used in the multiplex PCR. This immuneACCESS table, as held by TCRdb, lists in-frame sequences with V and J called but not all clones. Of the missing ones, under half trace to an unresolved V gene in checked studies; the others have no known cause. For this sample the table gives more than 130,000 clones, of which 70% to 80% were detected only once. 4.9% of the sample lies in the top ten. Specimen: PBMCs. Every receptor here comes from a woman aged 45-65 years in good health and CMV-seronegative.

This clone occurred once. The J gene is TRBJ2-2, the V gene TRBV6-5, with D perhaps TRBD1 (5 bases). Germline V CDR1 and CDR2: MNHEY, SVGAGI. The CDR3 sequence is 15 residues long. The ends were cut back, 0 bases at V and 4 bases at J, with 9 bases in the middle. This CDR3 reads CASSYSGVGTGELFF. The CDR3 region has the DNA TGTGCCAGCAGTTACTCAGGGGTCGGCACCGGGGAGCTGTTTTTT.

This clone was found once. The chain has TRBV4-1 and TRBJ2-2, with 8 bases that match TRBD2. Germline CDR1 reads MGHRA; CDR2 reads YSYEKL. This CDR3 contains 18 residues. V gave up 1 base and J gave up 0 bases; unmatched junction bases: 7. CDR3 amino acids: CASSQGAAGVSNTGELFF. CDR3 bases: TGCGCCAGCAGCCAAGGGGCAGCGGGGGTTTCGAACACCGGGGAGCTGTTTTTT.

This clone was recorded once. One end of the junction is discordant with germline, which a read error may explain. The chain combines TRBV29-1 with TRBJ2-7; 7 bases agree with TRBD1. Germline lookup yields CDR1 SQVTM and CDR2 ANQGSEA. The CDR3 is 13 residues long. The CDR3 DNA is TGCAGCGTGTCAGGACAGGCCACCTACGAGCAGCACTTC. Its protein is CSVSGQATYEQHF.

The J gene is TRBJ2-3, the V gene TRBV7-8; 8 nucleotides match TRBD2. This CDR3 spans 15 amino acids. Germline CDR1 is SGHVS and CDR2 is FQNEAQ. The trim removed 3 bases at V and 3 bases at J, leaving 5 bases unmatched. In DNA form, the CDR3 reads TGTGCCAGCAGCTTGGCGGGGGGTTGGACAGATACGCAGTATTTT. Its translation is CASSLAGGWTDTQYF.

CDR3 residues: CASSDVGLAGVGETQYF. The CDR3 nucleotides are TGTGCCAGCAGTGATGTCGGATTAGCGGGGGTCGGGGAGACCCAGTACTTC. The rearrangement uses TRBV6-1 and TRBJ2-5; TRBD2 agrees at 9 bases. The CDR3 has 17 amino acids. Germline V lookup: CDR1 MNHNS, CDR2 SASEGT. V was pared by 3 bases and J by 5 bases, with 13 bases of the junction left unmatched.

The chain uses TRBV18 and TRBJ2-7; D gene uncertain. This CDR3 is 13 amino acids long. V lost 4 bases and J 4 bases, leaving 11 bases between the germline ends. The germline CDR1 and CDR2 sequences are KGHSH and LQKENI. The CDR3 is CASSRTRLYEQYF. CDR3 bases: TGTGCCAGCTCACGTACGCGGTTATACGAGCAGTACTTC.

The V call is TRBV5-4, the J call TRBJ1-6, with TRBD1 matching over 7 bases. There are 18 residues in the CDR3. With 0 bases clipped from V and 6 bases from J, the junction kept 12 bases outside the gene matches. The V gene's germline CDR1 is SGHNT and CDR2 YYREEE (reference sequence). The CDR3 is CASSLDLAPGQFNSPLHF. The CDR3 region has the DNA TGTGCCAGCAGCTTGGACCTGGCCCCGGGACAGTTTAATTCACCCCTCCACTTT.

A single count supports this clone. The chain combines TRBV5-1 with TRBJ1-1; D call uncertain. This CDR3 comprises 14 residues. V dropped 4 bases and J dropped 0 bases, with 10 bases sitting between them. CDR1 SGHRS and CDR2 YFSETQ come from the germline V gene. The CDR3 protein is CASSHTDMNTEAFF. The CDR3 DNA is TGCGCCAGCAGCCATACAGATATGAACACTGAAGCTTTCTTT.

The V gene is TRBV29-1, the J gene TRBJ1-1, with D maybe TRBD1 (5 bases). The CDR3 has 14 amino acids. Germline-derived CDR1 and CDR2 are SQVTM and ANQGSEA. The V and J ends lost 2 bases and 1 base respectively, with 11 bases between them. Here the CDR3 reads CSVEPHGGNTEAFF. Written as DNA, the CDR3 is TGCAGCGTTGAACCCCACGGGGGGAACACTGAAGCTTTCTTT.

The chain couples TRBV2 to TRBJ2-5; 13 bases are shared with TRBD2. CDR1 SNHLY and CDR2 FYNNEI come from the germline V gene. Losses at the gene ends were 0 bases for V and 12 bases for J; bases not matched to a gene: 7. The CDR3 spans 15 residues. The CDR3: CASSEATSGGWVKYF. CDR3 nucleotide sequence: TGTGCCAGCAGTGAAGCGACTAGCGGGGGGTGGGTTAAGTACTTC.

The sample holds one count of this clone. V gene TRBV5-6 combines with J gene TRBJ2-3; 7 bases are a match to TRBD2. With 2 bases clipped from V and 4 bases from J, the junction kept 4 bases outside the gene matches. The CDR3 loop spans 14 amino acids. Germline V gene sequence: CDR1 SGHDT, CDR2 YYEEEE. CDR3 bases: TGTGCCAGCAGCTTTCGGGGAGGGGCAGATACGCAGTATTTT. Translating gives CASSFRGGADTQYF.